Listed here is a single T cell receptor (beta chain). Its cognate antigen is unknown. The data were obtained in a study of T cells after yellow fever vaccination. Overall study findings and caveats: Booster samples showed a return of most primary-vaccination clones (under 98% CD4, 88% CD8). A faster peak, day 5 versus 15, was reached by the weaker secondary response.

TCRdb ran MiXCR on the 5' RACE reads and lists one entry per CDR3 protein. The sample has approximately 510,000 distinct CDR3 sequences; less than 25% are singletons. The V end was cut by 1 base, the J end by 2 bases, with 9 bases between. Germline V gene data show CDR1 as SGHAT and CDR2 as FQDESV (reference sequence). The CDR3 extends over 15 amino acids. The chain has TRBV11-1 and TRBJ2-1; no reliable D call. Specimen: PBMCs, collected approximately 22 days after the first yellow fever vaccination. The TCR was taken from a man between 18 and 35 years old who received the YFV17D yellow fever vaccine. Written as DNA, the CDR3 is TGTGCCAGCAGCTTAGACTCGGTAGCCTACAATGAGCAGTTCTTC. The encoded protein is CASSLDSVAYNEQFF.